This T cell receptor (beta chain) was retrieved from a study of T cells in Graves' hyperthyroidism and ophthalmopathy. Study results and limitations: Blood also contained most expanded thyroid clonotypes above 0.001.

About this clonotype: Antigen unknown.

Amplification targeted TCR beta CDR3 regions from RNA transcripts. The study used the HTBI primer set for a first-round RT-PCR of the TCR CDR3. TCRdb itself ran the multiplex PCR reads through MiXCR, one entry per CDR3 protein. The sample shows some 570,000 distinct CDR3 sequences, about 15% of them seen only once. CDR1 is SQVTM, CDR2 ANQGSEA, per germline. The CDR3 contains 14 residues. V trimming: 1 base; J trimming: 7 bases; junction bases outside the gene matches: 6. Enrolled ophthalmopathy patients presented with a Clinical Activity Score of at least 3, a NOSPECS grade of at least 4, and disease duration under 3 months. Together with thyroid ultrasound, orbital computed tomography, serum thyroxine and TRAb, clinical symptoms were used for diagnoses. PBMCs stemmed from approximately 9.1 ml fresh peripheral blood.

The receptor's source is a woman under 30 with Graves' ophthalmopathy. The specimen was blood. The chain recombines TRBV29-1 with TRBJ1-1; 10 nucleotides line up with TRBD1. The CDR3 DNA is TGCAGCGTTGAAGCGATAGGGACAGGGGTTGAAGCTTTCTTT. It codes for CSVEAIGTGVEAFF.